These T cell receptor beta chains were read from a single sample in a study of T cells in Graves' hyperthyroidism and ophthalmopathy. TCRdb passed the multiplex PCR reads through MiXCR, listing each CDR3 protein once. In the table there are about 530,000 distinct CDR3 sequences, 15% to 20% of which are singletons. Input material: blood. The receptors here all came from a woman between 18 and 30 years old with Graves' ophthalmopathy. Both conserved end residues are part of each CDR3. The order of the fields is J gene, D gene, clone size, V gene, CDR3 DNA, CDR3 protein. D genes are given only for firm matches. Clone size appears in some rows only: once, few, many, or a class for an expanded clone.

J: TRBJ2-5; D: NA; size: many; V: TRBV9; DNA: TGTGCCAGCAGCGTAGCCCCACTCGTTTACCAAGAGACCCAGTACTTC; CDR3: CASSVAPLVYQETQYF
J: TRBJ2-7; D: NA; size: NA; V: TRBV6-2/TRBV6-3; DNA: TGTGCCAGCAGTTACTCTTCCCAGGAAAGGGGCTACGAGCAGTACTTC; CDR3: CASSYSSQERGYEQYF
J: TRBJ1-4; D: NA; size: NA; V: TRBV27; DNA: TGTGCCAGCAGTTATACCCTGTATGAAAAACTGTTTTTT; CDR3: CASSYTLYEKLFF
J: TRBJ2-2; D: NA; size: NA; V: TRBV4-1; DNA: TGCGCCAGCAGCCAAGATCCGAAGTCCGAGGGAACCGGGGAGCTGTTTTTT; CDR3: CASSQDPKSEGTGELFF
J: TRBJ1-2; D: NA; size: many; V: TRBV6-1; DNA: TGTGCCAGCAGTTATGGTAGCTGGGCAGATGGCTACACCTTC; CDR3: CASSYGSWADGYTF
J: TRBJ1-4; D: NA; size: many; V: TRBV2; DNA: TGTGCCAGCAGCACCCGCCGGACGGGAAGGACGAAAGAAAAACTGTTTTTT; CDR3: CASSTRRTGRTKEKLFF
J: TRBJ1-1; D: NA; size: many; V: TRBV10-3; DNA: TGTGCCATCAGTGACGGGCGCCGCACTGAAGCTTTCTTT; CDR3: CAISDGRRTEAFF
J: TRBJ2-5; D: TRBD1; size: few; V: TRBV4-2; DNA: TGTGCCAGCAGCCAAGTCTGGGACAGGCAAGAGACCCAGTACTTC; CDR3: CASSQVWDRQETQYF
J: TRBJ1-1; D: TRBD1; size: few; V: TRBV20-1; DNA: TGCAGTGCGCCCGGACAGGGGGCGACTGAAGCTTTCTTT; CDR3: CSAPGQGATEAFF
J: TRBJ1-1; D: NA; size: few; V: TRBV9; DNA: TGTGCCAGCAGCTTCGTCGGGGGCACTGAAGCTTTCTTT; CDR3: CASSFVGGTEAFF
J: TRBJ2-7; D: NA; size: many; V: TRBV20-1; DNA: TGCAGTGCTAGGGACGAGGGGCCCCGACGGTTTTACGAGCAGTACTTC; CDR3: CSARDEGPRRFYEQYF
J: TRBJ2-7; D: TRBD2; size: NA; V: TRBV25-1; DNA: TGTGCCAGCAGTGATTCTAGCGGGGGGAGCTCCTACGAGCAGTACTTC; CDR3: CASSDSSGGSSYEQYF
J: TRBJ1-1; D: TRBD1; size: NA; V: TRBV9; DNA: TGTGCCAGCAGCGCTGGAGAGACAGGGCTTGTGTTCTTT; CDR3: CASSAGETGLVFF
J: TRBJ1-5; D: TRBD1; size: NA; V: TRBV28; DNA: TGTGCCAGCAAAGAGGGGGCGGCTCAGCCCCAGCATTTT; CDR3: CASKEGAAQPQHF
J: TRBJ2-1; D: TRBD2; size: NA; V: TRBV20-1; DNA: TGCAGTGCGAATGGACTAGCGGGAACTTATGAGCAGTTCTTC; CDR3: CSANGLAGTYEQFF
J: TRBJ2-2; D: TRBD1; size: many; V: TRBV28; DNA: TGTGCCAGCAGCTCCGGGACAGGGATCGGGGAGCTGTTTTTT; CDR3: CASSSGTGIGELFF
J: TRBJ1-2; D: NA; size: many; V: TRBV6-1; DNA: TGTGCCAGCAAGGCAGGGTCAACTAGTGGCTACACCTTC; CDR3: CASKAGSTSGYTF
J: TRBJ1-5; D: NA; size: few; V: TRBV6-1; DNA: TGTGCCAGCAGTGAAGAAGGACCCGGGCAGGGAATCAATCAGCCCCAGCATTTT; CDR3: CASSEEGPGQGINQPQHF
J: TRBJ2-1; D: NA; size: NA; V: TRBV20-1; DNA: TGCAGTGCTACCGGGACGAGGGAGCACAATGAGCAGTTCTTC; CDR3: CSATGTREHNEQFF
J: TRBJ2-4; D: TRBD1; size: NA; V: TRBV6-1; DNA: TGTGCCAGCAGTCCCGCCCGGGACAGAAAAAACATTCAGTACTTC; CDR3: CASSPARDRKNIQYF
J: TRBJ1-1; D: NA; size: many; V: TRBV3-1; DNA: TGTGCCAGCAGCCAAGCGGGGGGGGCGAACACTGAAGCTTTCTTT; CDR3: CASSQAGGANTEAFF
J: TRBJ1-2; D: TRBD1; size: NA; V: TRBV9; DNA: TGTGCCAGCAGCCTCGACAGGGCAGACGGCTACACCTTC; CDR3: CASSLDRADGYTF
J: TRBJ2-1; D: NA; size: NA; V: TRBV10-3; DNA: TGTGCCATCGGTGAGCGCCTGGGTGTTGCGGAGCAGTTCTTC; CDR3: CAIGERLGVAEQFF
J: TRBJ1-1; D: TRBD1; size: many; V: TRBV28; DNA: TGTGCCAGCAGCACAGGGGGAAGGATGAACACTGAAGCTTTCTTT; CDR3: CASSTGGRMNTEAFF
J: TRBJ2-7; D: NA; size: few; V: TRBV7-8; DNA: TGTGCCAGCAGCTTCTCCGGTTTGTACGAGCAGTACTTC; CDR3: CASSFSGLYEQYF
J: TRBJ1-1; D: NA; size: many; V: TRBV28; DNA: TGTGCCAGCAGTTCCAGGTCGGGGAACACTGAAGCTTTCTTT; CDR3: CASSSRSGNTEAFF
J: TRBJ1-5; D: NA; size: many; V: TRBV20-1; DNA: TGCAGTGCTAGAGATGGCAGAGTAACGTCGGGCAATCAGCCCCAGCATTTT; CDR3: CSARDGRVTSGNQPQHF
J: TRBJ2-7; D: NA; size: many; V: TRBV7-2; DNA: TGTGCCAGCACCCTCACTCAGGCTGTCTACGAGCAGTACTTC; CDR3: CASTLTQAVYEQYF
J: TRBJ2-1; D: NA; size: many; V: TRBV27; DNA: TGTGCCAGCAGTGCTGGGACCTACAATGAGCAGTTCTTC; CDR3: CASSAGTYNEQFF
J: TRBJ1-1; D: NA; size: many; V: TRBV5-1; DNA: TGCGCCAGCAGCTTGGCGACGGGCCCCGACACTGAAGCTTTCTTT; CDR3: CASSLATGPDTEAFF
J: TRBJ1-2; D: TRBD1; size: few; V: TRBV5-1; DNA: TGCGCCAGCAGCGTCGGGACAGACTATGGCTACACCTTC; CDR3: CASSVGTDYGYTF
J: TRBJ2-7; D: NA; size: few; V: TRBV6-1; DNA: TGTGCCAGCAGTGAAGCCGGGCAGGACTACGAGCAGTACTTC; CDR3: CASSEAGQDYEQYF
J: TRBJ1-2; D: NA; size: few; V: TRBV29-1; DNA: TGCAGCGTTGGAGGGGGAAGGACTAACTATGGCTACACCTTC; CDR3: CSVGGGRTNYGYTF
J: TRBJ1-2; D: NA; size: many; V: TRBV6-1; DNA: TGTGCCAGCCGGGGGGGAGAGGGAGGCTATGGCTACACCTTC; CDR3: CASRGGEGGYGYTF
J: TRBJ2-5; D: TRBD2; size: many; V: TRBV28; DNA: TGTGCCAGCAGTCCTCGGACTAGCGGAGGGGAAGAGACCCAGTACTTC; CDR3: CASSPRTSGGEETQYF
J: TRBJ1-4; D: NA; size: NA; V: TRBV20-1; DNA: TGCAGTGCTAGAGATTTTTTTGGGCAGGGCGGTGAAAAACTGTTTTTT; CDR3: CSARDFFGQGGEKLFF
J: TRBJ2-2; D: NA; size: many; V: TRBV7-3; DNA: TGTGCCAGCAGCCCCAGCGGGCCCGGGGAGCTGTTTTTT; CDR3: CASSPSGPGELFF
J: TRBJ1-4; D: NA; size: many; V: TRBV30; DNA: TGTGCCTGGAGTCCATTCGGCGTAAATGAAAAACTGTTTTTT; CDR3: CAWSPFGVNEKLFF
J: TRBJ2-1; D: NA; size: many; V: TRBV30; DNA: TGTGCCTGGAGTGGGGACGCTTACAATGAGCAGTTCTTC; CDR3: CAWSGDAYNEQFF
J: TRBJ1-5; D: NA; size: few; V: TRBV12-3/TRBV12-4; DNA: TGTGCCAGCACCGAGTCTAGCAATCAGCCCCAGCATTTT; CDR3: CASTESSNQPQHF
J: TRBJ2-7; D: NA; size: NA; V: TRBV4-1; DNA: TGCGCCGGCAGCCAAAGCAGAGGGGTCGTTCCCTACGAGCAGTACTTC; CDR3: CAGSQSRGVVPYEQYF
J: TRBJ2-6; D: NA; size: few; V: TRBV5-5; DNA: TGTGCCAGCAGCTTAACAGTCCGCCAGATCTCTGGGGCCAACGTCCTGACTTTC; CDR3: CASSLTVRQISGANVLTF
J: TRBJ1-1; D: NA; size: many; V: TRBV13; DNA: TGTGCCAGCAGCGGGCAGGGGCTGAACACTGAAGCTTTCTTT; CDR3: CASSGQGLNTEAFF
J: TRBJ2-1; D: TRBD1; size: many; V: TRBV12-3/TRBV12-4; DNA: TGTGCCAGCAGGGGGACAGGGGAAAATGAGCAGTTCTTC; CDR3: CASRGTGENEQFF
J: TRBJ2-5; D: NA; size: many; V: TRBV18; DNA: TGTGCCAGCTCACCCAAAGGCGGGGAGACCCAGTACTTC; CDR3: CASSPKGGETQYF
J: TRBJ1-4; D: NA; size: few; V: TRBV7-2; DNA: TGTGCCAGCAGCTCAAACCGGGGCCGGGAAAAACTGTTTTTT; CDR3: CASSSNRGREKLFF
J: TRBJ2-1; D: TRBD2; size: many; V: TRBV20-1; DNA: TGCAGTGCTGACTCCGGCGGGGGGGCCAATGAGCAGTTCTTC; CDR3: CSADSGGGANEQFF
J: TRBJ2-5; D: NA; size: few; V: TRBV5-1; DNA: TGCGCCAGCAGCTTGGTAGGGGGAAGTAGTGAGACCCAGTACTTC; CDR3: CASSLVGGSSETQYF
J: TRBJ2-1; D: NA; size: many; V: TRBV20-1; DNA: TGCAGTGCTAGAGATCGTCCGAACAATGAGCAGTTCTTC; CDR3: CSARDRPNNEQFF